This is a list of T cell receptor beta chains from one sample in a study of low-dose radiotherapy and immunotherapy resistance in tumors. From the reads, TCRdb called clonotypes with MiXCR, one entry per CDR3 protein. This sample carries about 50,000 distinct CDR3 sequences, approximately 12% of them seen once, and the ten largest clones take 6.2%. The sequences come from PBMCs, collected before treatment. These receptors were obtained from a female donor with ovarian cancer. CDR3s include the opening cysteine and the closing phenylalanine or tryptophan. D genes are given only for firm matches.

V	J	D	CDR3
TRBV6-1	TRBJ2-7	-	CASSGRKAGSYEQYF
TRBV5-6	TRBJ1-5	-	CASSLRGINQPQHF
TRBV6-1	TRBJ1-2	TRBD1	CASSEFPGQEYGYTF
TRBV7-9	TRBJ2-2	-	CASGKGNSAGELFF
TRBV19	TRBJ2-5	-	CASSMGGRETQYF
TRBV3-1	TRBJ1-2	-	CASAHRGDGYTF
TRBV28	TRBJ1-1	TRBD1	CASSRTGEAFF
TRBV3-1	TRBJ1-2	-	CASSPLRGRWRRGYTF
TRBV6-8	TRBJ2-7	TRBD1	CASSYPTQGAYEQYF
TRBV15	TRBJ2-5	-	CATSRDGTSTGLETQYF
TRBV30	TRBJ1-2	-	CAWESPGAFYGYTF
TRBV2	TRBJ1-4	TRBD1	CASRPPGQLPFF
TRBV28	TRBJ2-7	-	CASSLGGTALSYEQYF
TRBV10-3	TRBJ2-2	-	CAISDNTGELFFF
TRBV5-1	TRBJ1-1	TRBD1	CASSLTGGYTEAFF
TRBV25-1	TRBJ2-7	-	CASSEWDSGAYEQYF
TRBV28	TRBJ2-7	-	CASRSQGYEQYF
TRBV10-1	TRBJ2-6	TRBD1	CASPGGSGANVLTF
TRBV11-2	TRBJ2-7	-	CASSLKSDGYEQYF
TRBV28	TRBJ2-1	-	CASSPRPGYEQFF
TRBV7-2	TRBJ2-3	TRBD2	CASSLRGGRTDTQYF
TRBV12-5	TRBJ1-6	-	CASGLVQLPGRNNSPLHF
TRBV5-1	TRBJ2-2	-	CASSSGTLVGELFF
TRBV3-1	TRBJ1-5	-	CASSQQGNQPQHF
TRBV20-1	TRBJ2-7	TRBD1	CSADRPGQGGYEQYF
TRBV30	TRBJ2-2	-	CAWSYSVGRELFF
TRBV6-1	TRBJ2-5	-	CASSYSRGGWETQYF
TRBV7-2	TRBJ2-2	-	CASSSIGGTAKLFF
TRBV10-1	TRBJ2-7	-	CASSAGGLGNEQYF
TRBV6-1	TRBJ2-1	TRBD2	CASSSVSLAAYLEQFF
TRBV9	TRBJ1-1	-	CASSVEPPDTNTEAFF
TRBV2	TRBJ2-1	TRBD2	CASTRSWAGGNEQFF
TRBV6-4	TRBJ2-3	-	CASSLQGHQGDTQYF
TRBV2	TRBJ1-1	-	CASSRDILEAFF
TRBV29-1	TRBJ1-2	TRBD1	CSVATGQQAYGYTF
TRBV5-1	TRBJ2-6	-	CASSLTGLTGANVLTF
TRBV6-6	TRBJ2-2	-	CASSYSGRQTGELFF
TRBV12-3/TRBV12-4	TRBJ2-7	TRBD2	CASRSSGGHEQYF
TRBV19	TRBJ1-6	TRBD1	CASNSGQGPLHF
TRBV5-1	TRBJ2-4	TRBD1	CASSPGTGEDIQYF
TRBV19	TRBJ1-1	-	CASSLISNTEAFF
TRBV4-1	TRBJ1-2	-	CASSQSGSGNYGYTF
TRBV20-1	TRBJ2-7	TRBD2	CSARIAGGTYEQYF
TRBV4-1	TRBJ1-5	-	CASSQEPLSPTGNQPQHF
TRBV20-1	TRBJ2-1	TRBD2	CSAQDGLADTYNEQFF
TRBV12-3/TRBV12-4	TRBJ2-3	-	CASSLLPAADTQYF
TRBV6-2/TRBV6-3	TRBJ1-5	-	CASTDFSNQPQHF
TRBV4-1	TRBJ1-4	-	CASSQDRAVGEKLFF
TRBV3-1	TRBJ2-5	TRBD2	CASSQGPSGGPQYF
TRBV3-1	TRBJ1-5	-	CASSQSGGNQPQHF
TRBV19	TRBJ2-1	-	CASSMAVGAFYNEQFF
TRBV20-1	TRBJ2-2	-	CSARDRAAGELFF
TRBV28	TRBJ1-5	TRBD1	CASSGILIPDRANQPQHF
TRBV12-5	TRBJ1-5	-	CASGPSPSAQHF
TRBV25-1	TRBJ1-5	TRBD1	CASSGTGGQPQHF